The 21 T cell receptor beta chains below all came from one sample that was sequenced in a study of T cells in Graves' hyperthyroidism and ophthalmopathy. TCR beta CDR3 sequences were amplified from RNA transcripts. During a first-round RT-PCR of the TCR CDR3, the HTBI primer set was used. TCRdb called the multiplex PCR reads again in MiXCR, with one record for every CDR3 protein. The data hold 600,000 to 900,000 distinct CDR3 sequences, with 15% to 20% observed a single time. Sequencing used blood. The source of these receptors is a man between 18 and 35 years old with Graves' hyperthyroidism.

This clonotype was seen repeatedly, ten times or more. The chain links TRBV28 to TRBJ2-1, with D perhaps assigned TRBD1 or TRBD2 (5 bases each). The CDR3 runs 15 residues. Trimming left V 4 bases short and J 11 bases short, with 21 bases between. CDR1 MDHEN and CDR2 SYDVKM come from the germline V gene. This chain's CDR3 is CASSSPGTDIGQQFF. The CDR3 region has the DNA TGTGCCAGCAGTTCCCCGGGGACGGACATAGGGCAGCAGTTCTTC.

This clonotype has a count of ten or more. The V call is TRBV7-2, the J call TRBJ2-1, with unresolved D. Trimming shortened V by 2 bases and J by 7 bases, and 15 bases separated the two germline ends. This CDR3 has 15 residues. Germline CDR1 reads SGHTA; CDR2 reads FQGNSA. Here the CDR3 reads CASSLYDGLGNEQFF. In DNA form, the CDR3 reads TGTGCCAGCAGCTTATATGACGGGCTAGGGAATGAGCAGTTCTTC.

This clonotype was picked up many times. The chain couples TRBV6-1 to TRBJ2-1, with D possibly TRBD1 on 6 matching bases. This CDR3 contains 14 residues. V gave up 4 bases and J gave up 2 bases, with 9 bases separating them. Germline CDR1 and CDR2: MNHNS and SASEGT. Written as DNA, the CDR3 is TGTGCCAGCAGTGGACAGGTGGCCTACAATGAGCAGTTCTTC. Residues: CASSGQVAYNEQFF.

The sample holds many counts of this clonotype. CDR3 amino acids: CAWSVGVSSYEQYF. The CDR3 DNA reads TGTGCCTGGAGTGTTGGAGTGAGCTCCTACGAGCAGTACTTC. This chain uses TRBV30 with TRBJ2-7; D unresolved. In germline, CDR1 is GTSNPN, CDR2 SVGIG (reference sequence). Between the trimmed V and J ends, which lost 0 bases and 0 bases, there was a span of 9 bases. This CDR3 has 14 amino acids.

The sample holds a few counts of this clonotype. This chain links TRBV2 with TRBJ2-5; 9 nucleotides align to TRBD2. After removal of 8 bases from V and 3 bases from J, the junction contained 10 bases not matched to a gene. The CDR3 length is 15 residues. Germline CDR1 and CDR2: SNHLY and FYNNEI. CDR3 sequence: CASPGAGGQKETQYF. As DNA, the CDR3 is TGTGCCAGCCCTGGGGCGGGGGGGCAAAAAGAGACCCAGTACTTC.

This clonotype occurred many times. The chain links TRBV20-1 to TRBJ2-1, with D hard to call. Trimming removed 6 bases from V and 7 bases from J, with 10 bases in between. CDR3 length: 11 amino acids. Per germline, CDR1 DFQATT and CDR2 SNEGSKA (reference sequence). CDR3 region: CSAGVRNEQFF. The CDR3, as DNA: TGCAGTGCCGGAGTTAGGAATGAGCAGTTCTTC.

This clonotype was observed at least ten times. This chain joins TRBV20-1 and TRBJ1-5; 7 bases are shared with TRBD1. With 3 bases clipped from V and 7 bases from J, the junction kept 6 bases outside the gene matches. The germline V gene encodes CDR1 DFQATT and CDR2 SNEGSKA (reference sequence). This CDR3 contains 13 residues. The CDR3 reads CSASSQGDQPQHF. CDR3 sequence (DNA): TGCAGTGCTAGTTCCCAGGGGGACCAGCCCCAGCATTTT.

V gene TRBV20-1 combines with J gene TRBJ2-7; the D call may be TRBD1 or TRBD2 (5 bases each). The ends were cut back, 1 base at V and 6 bases at J, with 16 bases in the middle. The CDR3 has 14 amino acids. Germline V lookup: CDR1 DFQATT, CDR2 SNEGSKA (reference sequence). In DNA, the CDR3 is TGCAGTGCTAGAGGGGGGACCGCTCGTGGCGAGCAGTACTTC. This translates into CSARGGTARGEQYF.

This rearrangement joins TRBV9 to TRBJ1-5; D not resolved. V lost 4 bases to trimming and J lost 5 bases, with 22 bases between them. This CDR3 is 17 amino acids long. Germline CDR1 and CDR2: SGDLS and YYNGEE. The CDR3 sequence is CASSQDSSLGVHQPQHF. In DNA, the CDR3 is TGTGCCAGCAGCCAAGACTCGAGCTTAGGAGTCCATCAGCCCCAGCATTTT. Full variable domain (outside the CDR3, taken from reference TRBV9 and TRBJ1-5): DSGVTQTPKHLITATGQRVTLRCSPRSGDLSVYWYQQSLDQGLQFLIQYYNGEERAKGNILERFSAQQFPDLHSELNLSSLELGDSALYFCASSQDSSLGVHQPQHFGDGTRLSIL.

The table lists this clonotype with a few counts. V gene TRBV9 combines with J gene TRBJ2-7; TRBD2 aligns across 8 bases. Germline V gives CDR1 SGDLS, CDR2 YYNGEE. Trimming cost V 1 base and J 3 bases; bases outside gene matches: 3. CDR3 length: 14 residues. DNA for the CDR3: TGTGCCAGCAGCGTATTGGCGGGGGGCTACGAGCAGTACTTC. This codes for CASSVLAGGYEQYF.

V is TRBV27 and J is TRBJ1-5; D uncertain. Trimming shortened V by 6 bases and J by 3 bases, and 9 bases separated the two germline ends. CDR3 length: 13 residues. Germline V CDR1 and CDR2: MNHEY, SMNVEV (reference sequence). CDR3 sequence (DNA): TGTGCCAGCAGCTCAAGTCCCAATCAGCCCCAGCATTTT. Its translation is CASSSSPNQPQHF.

This clonotype was detected ten times or more. The chain carries TRBV30 and TRBJ2-3; 11 bases map to TRBD1. CDR3 length equals 14 residues. V lost 6 bases to trimming and J lost 5 bases; unmatched junction nucleotides: 7. Germline V gene lookup returns CDR1 GTSNPN and CDR2 SVGIG (reference sequence). The CDR3, as DNA: TGTGCCTGCCGGCGGACAGGGGGCGTAGATACGCAGTATTTT. This encodes CACRRTGGVDTQYF.

This sequence joins TRBV4-2 and TRBJ2-7, with D tentatively TRBD2 (6 bases). CDR3 size: 15 residues. The ends were cut back, 6 bases at V and 0 bases at J, with 15 bases in the middle. CDR1 and CDR2 (germline): LGHNA, YNFKEQ. In DNA, the CDR3 is TGTGCCAGCAGGGCTCGGGGAGGAAGCTCCTACGAGCAGTACTTC. Its translation is CASRARGGSSYEQYF.

V gene TRBV30 combines with J gene TRBJ2-2; TRBD1 aligns across 7 bases. Per the germline V gene, CDR1 is GTSNPN and CDR2 is SVGIG (reference sequence). With 0 bases clipped from V and 5 bases from J, the junction kept 3 bases outside the gene matches. The CDR3 loop spans 14 amino acids. The CDR3 loop is CAWSVDRLTGELFF. In nucleotides, the CDR3 is TGTGCCTGGAGTGTGGACAGGTTGACCGGGGAGCTGTTTTTT.

This clonotype came up many times. V and J are TRBV11-3 and TRBJ2-1; a possible D gene is TRBD1 (6 bases). V was cut by 3 bases and J by 9 bases, with 15 bases left in between. The CDR3 is 14 residues long. The germline V gene encodes CDR1 SGHNT and CDR2 YENEEA. The CDR3 is CASSFSQGRREQFF. CDR3 DNA: TGTGCCAGCAGCTTCTCACAGGGAAGACGTGAGCAGTTCTTC.

This clonotype was seen repeatedly, ten times or more. The chain joins TRBV6-1 to TRBJ1-5, with a tentative D call TRBD1 (5 bases). The V end was cut by 8 bases, the J end by 4 bases, with 9 bases between. CDR3 size: 12 residues. In germline, CDR1 is MNHNS, CDR2 SASEGT. The DNA of the CDR3 is TGTGCCAGCCGACGGGGGAATCAGCCCCAGCATTTT. It is translated as CASRRGNQPQHF.

V is TRBV12-3 or TRBV12-4 and J is TRBJ1-1; tentatively, D is TRBD1 (5 bases). The CDR3 runs to 12 residues. V dropped 7 bases and J dropped 7 bases, with 13 bases sitting between them. Here the CDR3 DNA reads TGTGCCAGCACCGAAAGCAGGGATGAAGCTTTCTTT. Translated, it gives CASTESRDEAFF.

The sample holds many counts of this clonotype. This rearrangement joins TRBV20-1 to TRBJ2-7; the match to TRBD1 covers 9 bases. CDR3 length: 15 residues. Germline CDR1 reads DFQATT; CDR2 reads SNEGSKA (reference sequence). With V trimmed by 0 bases and J by 5 bases, 8 bases remained unmatched. In nucleotides, the CDR3 is TGCAGTGCTAGAGATGCAACGGGACAGGGAGACGAGCAGTACTTC. Translating it yields CSARDATGQGDEQYF.

The chain has TRBV4-1 and TRBJ1-2; 9 bases fit TRBD1. Losses at the gene ends were 1 base for V and 7 bases for J; bases not matched to a gene: 1. There are 13 residues in the CDR3. Germline CDR1 reads MGHRA; CDR2 reads YSYEKL. The CDR3 protein is CASSQGTGVGYTF. Written as DNA, the CDR3 is TGCGCCAGCAGCCAAGGGACAGGGGTTGGCTACACCTTC.

This chain uses TRBV4-1 with TRBJ1-2; the D gene is possibly TRBD1 (5 bases). V lost 0 bases, J lost 7 bases, and 12 bases lay in between. From germline, CDR1 is MGHRA and CDR2 YSYEKL. CDR3 length: 14 amino acids. CDR3 amino acids: CASSQDSGLGGYTF. The CDR3 coding sequence is TGCGCCAGCAGCCAAGATTCAGGGTTGGGTGGCTACACCTTC.

The rearrangement joins TRBV9 to TRBJ2-5; 8 bases agree with TRBD1. V dropped 3 bases and J dropped 5; count of bases not matched to a gene: 3. This CDR3 is 13 amino acids long. Germline V lookup: CDR1 SGDLS, CDR2 YYNGEE. The CDR3 loop reads CASSATGAETQYF. The CDR3 DNA follows: TGTGCCAGCAGCGCGACAGGGGCGGAGACCCAGTACTTC.